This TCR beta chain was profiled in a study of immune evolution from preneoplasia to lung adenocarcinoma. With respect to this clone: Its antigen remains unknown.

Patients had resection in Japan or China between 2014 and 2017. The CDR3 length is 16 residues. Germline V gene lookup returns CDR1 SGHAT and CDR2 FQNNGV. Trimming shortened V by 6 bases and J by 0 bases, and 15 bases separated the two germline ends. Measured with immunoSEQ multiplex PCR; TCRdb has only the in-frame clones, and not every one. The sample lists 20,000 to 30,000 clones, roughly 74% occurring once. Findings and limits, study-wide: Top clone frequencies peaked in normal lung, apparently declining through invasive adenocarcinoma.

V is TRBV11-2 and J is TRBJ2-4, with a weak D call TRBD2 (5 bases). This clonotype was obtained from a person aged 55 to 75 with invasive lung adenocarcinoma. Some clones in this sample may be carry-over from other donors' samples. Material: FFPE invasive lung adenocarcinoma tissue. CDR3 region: CASSYRGGLAKNIQYF. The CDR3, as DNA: TGTGCCAGCAGTTACCGAGGAGGACTAGCCAAAAACATTCAGTACTTC.